This section outlines one T cell receptor (beta chain) sequence together with its context. Antigen specificity is unknown. Measured with immunoSEQ multiplex PCR; TCRdb has only the in-frame clones, and not every one. The sample gives around 370,000 clones, roughly nine tenths of which show up once; about 3.8% is in the top ten. The data were obtained in a study of Ad26.COV2.S vaccination and SARS-CoV-2 variants. General study results and limits: Vaccinated individuals (as opposed to placebo recipients) had higher spike-specific TCR breadth.

Here the sequenced sample was peripheral blood, taken after recovery from COVID-19. The sequence derives from a human donor who had recovered from COVID-19.

The CDR3 region is CASSKWDRLDTQYF. The CDR3 DNA follows: TGCGCCAGCAGTAAGTGGGACAGGCTCGATACGCAGTATTTT. The J gene is TRBJ2-3, the V gene TRBV10-1; 8 bases match TRBD1. Per the germline V gene, CDR1 is WNHNN and CDR2 is SYGVQD (reference sequence). The CDR3 has 14 amino acids. Trimming took 5 bases from V and 6 from J; bases not matched to a gene: 7.